These 5 T cell receptor beta chains were sequenced from one sample in a study of regulatory T cells in long-lasting Graves disease. Stated time point: persistent/refractory GD, antithyroid drugs over 5 years with positive TRAb. PBMCs were the source of the RNA used for TCR sequencing. Construction of TCR beta libraries relied on iRepertoire HTBI primers and on Arm-PCR targeting CDR3 regions. TCRdb re-analysed the multiplex PCR reads in MiXCR, keeping a single row per CDR3 protein. The sample holds about 290,000 distinct CDR3 sequences, 22% seen once. The source was peripheral blood mononuclear cells (PBMCs), collected when the disease was refractory, from a patient treated with antithyroid drugs. These receptor sequences come from a female donor with Graves disease.

The V and J genes are TRBV19 and TRBJ1-5; D is uncertain. The CDR3 has 14 residues. The V end was cut by 2 bases, the J end by 5 bases, with 10 bases between. In germline, CDR1 is LNHDA, CDR2 SQIVND (reference sequence). The CDR3 reads CASSIRENDQPQHF. The CDR3 nucleotides are TGTGCCAGTAGTATAAGAGAAAATGATCAGCCCCAGCATTTT.

V gene TRBV20-1 combines with J gene TRBJ2-1, with 9 bases lining up with TRBD2. This CDR3 spans 15 amino acids. Germline lookup yields CDR1 DFQATT and CDR2 SNEGSKA (reference sequence). The V and J ends lost 3 bases and 6 bases, in that order; junction bases with no gene match: 9. The CDR3 spells CSASIAGGPPNEQFF. The CDR3, as DNA: TGCAGTGCTAGTATTGCGGGAGGGCCCCCCAATGAGCAGTTCTTC.

The gene calls are TRBV7-2 and TRBJ2-7; 7 bases fit TRBD1. This CDR3 comprises 16 residues. The V and J ends lost 1 base and 0 bases, in that order; junction bases with no gene match: 6. The germline V gene has CDR1 SGHTA and CDR2 FQGNSA. The CDR3 coding sequence is TGTGCCAGCAGCTTAGTCGGGACAGCGAGCTCCTACGAGCAGTACTTC. This encodes CASSLVGTASSYEQYF.

The chain joins TRBV5-1 to TRBJ2-5; 14 bases are shared with TRBD2. Germline CDR1 is SGHRS and CDR2 is YFSETQ. Trimming at V came to 1 base and at J to 5 bases, leaving 10 bases not matched to a gene. This CDR3 has 18 amino acids. CDR3 sequence (DNA): TGCGCCAGCAGCTTGTCCGGACTAGCGGGAGGATGGGGGGAGACCCAGTACTTC. Its translation: CASSLSGLAGGWGETQYF.

There are many counts of this clonotype. J is TRBJ2-6 and V is TRBV9; TRBD1 aligns across 8 bases. CDR3 length: 16 residues. Germline V CDR1 and CDR2: SGDLS, YYNGEE. After removal of 3 bases from V and 2 bases from J, the junction contained 4 bases not matched to a gene. In nucleotides, the CDR3 is TGTGCCAGCAGCGGGACAGGGAGCCCTGGGGCCAACGTCCTGACTTTC. It translates to CASSGTGSPGANVLTF.